The 22 T cell receptor beta chains below all came from one sample that was sequenced in a study of control samples from healthy donors and cancer patients. Sequenced by immunoSEQ multiplex PCR; TCRdb stores in-frame clones only, minus some. The sample carries over 200,000 clones, more than 65% recorded once. The specimen sequenced was PBMCs. The receptor source for this set is an older woman with lung cancer.

This clone was seen more than once but under ten times. This rearrangement joins TRBV18 to TRBJ2-2; 9 nucleotides align to TRBD1. The CDR3 covers 16 residues. J was trimmed by 5 bases and V by 3 bases; bases with no gene match: 7. Germline lookup yields CDR1 KGHSH and CDR2 LQKENI. Written as DNA, the CDR3 is TGTGCCAGCTCACCGGCGGACAGGGGTTGGACCGGGGAGCTGTTTTTT. Protein: CASSPADRGWTGELFF. The full variable domain, rest sourced from reference TRBV18 and TRBJ2-2, is NAGVMQNPRHLVRRRGQEARLRCSPMKGHSHVYWYRQLPEEGLKFMVYLQKENIIDESGMPKERFSAEFPKEGPSILRIQQVVRGDSAAYFCASSPADRGWTGELFFGEGSRLTVL.

V and J are TRBV9 and TRBJ1-1; maybe TRBD1 (5 bases). The CDR3 is 14 residues long. The germline V gene encodes CDR1 SGDLS and CDR2 YYNGEE. With 4 bases removed from V and 1 base from J, the gap between germline ends came to 11 bases. In DNA, the CDR3 is TGTGCCAGCAGCACGGGACTAGGGAACACTGAAGCTTTCTTT. Its translation is CASSTGLGNTEAFF.

V gene TRBV3-1 (or the pseudogene TRBV3-2) combines with J gene TRBJ1-2; D not certain. Deletions cut 2 bases from V and 4 bases from J, with 14 bases between. In germline, CDR1 is LGHDT, CDR2 YNNKEL (reference sequence). The CDR3 has 15 amino acids. Here the CDR3 DNA reads TGTGCCAGCAGCCAAATCTCAGGACGGGGCTATGGCTACACCTTC. It yields the protein CASSQISGRGYGYTF.

The V and J genes are TRBV4-2 and TRBJ2-2; D gene unclear. This CDR3 has 13 residues. V was cut by 4 bases and J by 4 bases, with 7 bases left in between. The germline V gene has CDR1 LGHNA and CDR2 YNFKEQ. CDR3: CASSRDSTGELFF. CDR3 DNA: TGTGCCAGCAGCCGTGACTCCACCGGGGAGCTGTTTTTT.

V usage is TRBV2 and J usage is TRBJ1-6; D gene unclear. Germline V gene data show CDR1 as SNHLY and CDR2 as FYNNEI. The V gene lost 3 bases and the J gene lost 7 bases, with 7 bases spanning the gap. This CDR3 has 13 amino acids. The CDR3 sequence: CASSDLPNSPLHF. DNA of the CDR3: TGTGCCAGCAGTGATCTACCGAATTCACCCCTCCACTTT.

V gene TRBV28 combines with J gene TRBJ1-1, with no clear D. This CDR3 region has 13 residues. Germline CDR1 and CDR2: MDHEN and SYDVKM. Deletions cut 6 bases from V and 1 base from J, with 9 bases between. In DNA form, the CDR3 reads TGTGCCAGCAGCCTCTTCAGGAACACTGAAGCTTTCTTT. Residues: CASSLFRNTEAFF. Using reference TRBV28 and TRBJ1-1 for the parts outside the CDR3, the full variable domain is DVKVTQSSRYLVKRTGEKVFLECVQDMDHENMFWYRQDPGLGLRLIYFSYDVKMKEKGDIPEGYSVSREKKERFSLILESASTNQTSMYLCASSLFRNTEAFFGQGTRLTVV.

The V call is TRBV28, the J call TRBJ2-7; 7 bases are a match to TRBD2. Germline V gene lookup returns CDR1 MDHEN and CDR2 SYDVKM. CDR3 length equals 14 residues. The V segment lost 3 bases and the J segment 1 base; nucleotides outside the gene matches: 3. DNA of the CDR3: TGTGCCAGCAGTTTGGGACTACGATCCTACGAGCAGTACTTC. Translating it yields CASSLGLRSYEQYF. Variable domain in full (rest from reference TRBV28 and TRBJ2-7): DVKVTQSSRYLVKRTGEKVFLECVQDMDHENMFWYRQDPGLGLRLIYFSYDVKMKEKGDIPEGYSVSREKKERFSLILESASTNQTSMYLCASSLGLRSYEQYFGPGTRLTVT.

CDR3 sequence (DNA): TGTGCCAGCAGCTTGGGGGACACCCTCGAGCAGTACTTC. It codes for CASSLGDTLEQYF. The chain combines TRBV5-6 with TRBJ2-7; D may be TRBD1 (6 bases). V was shortened by 0 bases and J by 6 bases, with 10 bases between the two germline ends. This CDR3 is built from 13 residues. Germline values: CDR1 SGHDT, CDR2 YYEEEE. Filled out from reference TRBV5-6 and TRBJ2-7, the complete variable domain reads DAGVTQSPTHLIKTRGQQVTLRCSPKSGHDTVSWYQQALGQGPQFIFQYYEEEERQRGNFPDRFSGHQFPNYSSELNVNALLLGDSALYLCASSLGDTLEQYFGPGTRLTVT.

The chain couples TRBV19 to TRBJ1-1; D may be TRBD1 (6 bases). CDR3 length equals 12 residues. Per germline, CDR1 LNHDA and CDR2 SQIVND (reference sequence). Deletions cut 8 bases from V and 5 bases from J, with 12 bases between. The CDR3 protein is CASDTGRTEAFF. As DNA, the CDR3 is TGTGCCAGTGATACAGGGAGGACTGAAGCTTTCTTT.

The chain employs TRBV4-2 and TRBJ1-2, with 12 bases matching TRBD1. Unmatched junction bases numbered 10, after V lost 4 bases and J lost 7 bases. In germline, CDR1 is LGHNA, CDR2 YNFKEQ. This CDR3 region has 16 residues. Here the CDR3 reads CASSLIRDRGRSGYTF. The CDR3 DNA reads TGTGCCAGCAGCCTTATCCGGGACAGGGGGCGCAGTGGCTACACCTTC.

The chain links TRBV3-1 (or the pseudogene TRBV3-2) to TRBJ2-2, with D maybe TRBD2 (5 bases). Trimming shortened V by 4 bases and J by 3 bases, and 12 bases separated the two germline ends. The CDR3 is 15 amino acids. CDR1 is LGHDT, CDR2 YNNKEL, per germline (reference sequence). The CDR3: CASSPGESYTGELFF. In DNA, the CDR3 is TGTGCCAGCAGCCCCGGGGAGTCTTACACCGGGGAGCTGTTTTTT.

The chain links TRBV28 to TRBJ1-3; D call uncertain. The ends were cut back, 6 bases at V and 1 base at J, with 13 bases in the middle. Germline CDR1 reads MDHEN; CDR2 reads SYDVKM. The CDR3 runs 15 residues. This CDR3 reads CASRPAGRSGNTIYF. In nucleotides, the CDR3 is TGTGCCAGCAGACCCGCGGGGAGATCTGGAAACACCATATATTTT. Complete variable domain (other parts from reference TRBV28 and TRBJ1-3): DVKVTQSSRYLVKRTGEKVFLECVQDMDHENMFWYRQDPGLGLRLIYFSYDVKMKEKGDIPEGYSVSREKKERFSLILESASTNQTSMYLCASRPAGRSGNTIYFGEGSWLTVV.

In this sample, this clone turned up a few times. Other DNA sequences in the same sample also yield this CDR3. The rearrangement links TRBV5-1 to TRBJ1-6; the D gene is possibly TRBD1 (5 bases). CDR1 SGHRS and CDR2 YFSETQ come from the germline V gene. The ends were cut back, 0 bases at V and 5 bases at J, with 9 bases in the middle. The CDR3 extends over 15 amino acids. CDR3 DNA sequence: TGCGCCAGCAGCTTGGGTACAGGTGATAATTCACCCCTCCACTTT. This translates into CASSLGTGDNSPLHF.

The rearrangement joins TRBV5-1 to TRBJ2-1; 9 bases line up with TRBD1. V lost 4 bases to trimming and J lost 4 bases; unmatched junction nucleotides: 9. Germline V CDR1 and CDR2: SGHRS, YFSETQ. The CDR3 spans 16 residues. The CDR3 sequence: CASSNADRGPYNEQFF. The DNA of the CDR3 is TGCGCCAGCAGCAACGCGGACAGGGGACCTTACAATGAGCAGTTCTTC.

The chain carries TRBV7-2 and TRBJ2-7; the D gene could be TRBD1 or TRBD2 (5 bases each). This CDR3 comprises 14 residues. V was pared by 5 bases and J by 6 bases, with 17 bases between. Germline CDR1 reads SGHTA; CDR2 reads FQGNSA. The CDR3 nucleotides are TGTGCCAGCAGCCACTCCTTTGGGGGTTCCGAGCAGTACTTC. Residues: CASSHSFGGSEQYF.

V gene TRBV7-2 combines with J gene TRBJ1-2; the D gene is possibly TRBD1 (5 bases). The CDR3 sequence is 14 residues long. CDR1 and CDR2 from the germline V gene are SGHTA and FQGNSA. V was shortened by 7 bases and J by 0 bases, with 12 bases between the two germline ends. The CDR3 DNA reads TGTGCCAGCAATATGGACACGACTAACTATGGCTACACCTTC. This codes for CASNMDTTNYGYTF. The full variable domain, with the rest looked up from reference TRBV7-2 and TRBJ1-2, is GAGVSQSPSNKVTEKGKDVELRCDPISGHTALYWYRQSLGQGLEFLIYFQGNSAPDKSGLPSDRFSAERTGGSVSTLTIQRTQQEDSAVYLCASNMDTTNYGYTFGSGTRLTVV.

V is TRBV12-5 and J is TRBJ2-1, with TRBD1 as a possible D gene (6 bases). Germline V gives CDR1 LGHNT, CDR2 FRNRAP. V shed 3 bases and J shed 8 bases, with 14 bases lying between them. The CDR3 is 14 residues long. CDR3 DNA sequence: TGTGCTAGTGGTTTAACAGGGATTCAACATGAGCAGTTCTTC. It yields the protein CASGLTGIQHEQFF.

The chain employs TRBV5-1 and TRBJ2-6; tentatively, D is TRBD1 or TRBD2 (5 bases each). CDR1 is SGHRS and CDR2 is YFSETQ in the germline V gene. Trimming left V 0 bases short and J 4 bases short, with 11 bases between. The CDR3 runs 16 residues. The CDR3 here is CASSLEPGAGANVLTF. The CDR3, as DNA: TGCGCCAGCAGCTTGGAGCCCGGGGCCGGGGCCAACGTCCTGACTTTC.

The rearrangement uses TRBV7-3 and TRBJ2-5, with D maybe TRBD1 (5 bases). V was cut by 2 bases and J by 2 bases, with 9 bases left in between. The CDR3 is 14 residues long. CDR1 SGHTA and CDR2 FQGTGA come from the germline V gene. CDR3 region: CASSLWAGQETQYF. The CDR3 DNA reads as TGTGCCAGCAGCTTATGGGCAGGGCAAGAGACCCAGTACTTC.

The rearrangement uses TRBV18 and TRBJ2-3; 7 positions agree with TRBD2. Germline V lookup: CDR1 KGHSH, CDR2 LQKENI. Unmatched junction bases numbered 5, after V lost 3 bases and J lost 2 bases. The CDR3 is 15 residues long. This CDR3 reads CASSPLGGFTDTQYF. DNA of the CDR3: TGTGCCAGCTCACCGCTCGGGGGGTTCACAGATACGCAGTATTTT.

The chain links TRBV11-3 to TRBJ2-5, with 11 bases fitting TRBD2. This CDR3 contains 16 residues. V lost 1 base and J lost 4; bases outside the gene matches: 5. CDR1 is SGHNT and CDR2 is YENEEA in the germline V gene. The CDR3 DNA reads as TGTGCCAGCAGCTTAGGGCAGCTAGCGGGGGGAGAGACCCAGTACTTC. Its protein is CASSLGQLAGGETQYF.

A note on this clone: The sample carries other DNA sequences with the same CDR3. This chain uses TRBV15 with TRBJ1-1; D is possibly TRBD1 (5 bases). Deletions cut 2 bases from V and 8 bases from J, with 15 bases between. This CDR3 is 14 amino acids long. CDR1 is LNHNV and CDR2 is YYDKDF in the germline V gene (reference sequence). DNA of the CDR3: TGTGCCACCAGCAGACATACAGAGGGGACCGAAGCTTTCTTT. It translates to CATSRHTEGTEAFF.